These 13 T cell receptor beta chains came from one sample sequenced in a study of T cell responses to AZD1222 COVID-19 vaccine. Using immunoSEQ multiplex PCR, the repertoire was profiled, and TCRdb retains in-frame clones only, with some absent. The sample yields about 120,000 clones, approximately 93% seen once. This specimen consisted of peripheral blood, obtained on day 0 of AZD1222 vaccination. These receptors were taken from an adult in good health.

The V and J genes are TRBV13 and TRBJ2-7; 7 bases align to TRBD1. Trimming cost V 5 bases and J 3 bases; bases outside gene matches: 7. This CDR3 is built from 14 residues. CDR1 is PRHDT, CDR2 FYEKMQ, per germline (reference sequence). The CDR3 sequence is CASSRPDRVYEQYF. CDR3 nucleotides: TGTGCCAGCAGCCGCCCAGACAGGGTCTACGAGCAGTACTTC.

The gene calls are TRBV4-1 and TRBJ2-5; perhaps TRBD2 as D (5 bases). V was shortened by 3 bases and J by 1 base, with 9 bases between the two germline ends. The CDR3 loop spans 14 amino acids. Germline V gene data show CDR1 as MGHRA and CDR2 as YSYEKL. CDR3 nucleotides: TGCGCCAGCAGCCACCGGGATCCCCAAGAGACCCAGTACTTC. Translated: CASSHRDPQETQYF.

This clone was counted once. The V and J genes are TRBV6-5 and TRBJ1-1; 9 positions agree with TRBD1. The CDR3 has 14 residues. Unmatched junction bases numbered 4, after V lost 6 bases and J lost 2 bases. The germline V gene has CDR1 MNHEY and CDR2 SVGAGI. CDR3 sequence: CASSRDRVNTEAFF. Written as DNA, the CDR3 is TGTGCCAGCAGCCGGGACAGGGTAAACACTGAAGCTTTCTTT.

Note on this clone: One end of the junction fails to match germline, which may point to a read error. In DNA, the CDR3 is TGCAGCGCTGAAGGTGAAAAACTGTTTTTT. This sequence encodes CSAEGEKLFF. The chain has TRBV29-1 and TRBJ1-4, with D unresolved. This CDR3 is 10 amino acids long. The germline gives CDR1 SQVTM, CDR2 ANQGSEA.

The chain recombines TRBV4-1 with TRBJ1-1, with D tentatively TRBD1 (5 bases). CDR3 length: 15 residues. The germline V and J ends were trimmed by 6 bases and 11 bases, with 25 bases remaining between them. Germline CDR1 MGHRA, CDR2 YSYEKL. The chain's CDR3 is CASRQRGLRENGAFF. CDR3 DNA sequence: TGCGCCAGCAGGCAAAGGGGACTCCGGGAAAATGGGGCTTTCTTT.

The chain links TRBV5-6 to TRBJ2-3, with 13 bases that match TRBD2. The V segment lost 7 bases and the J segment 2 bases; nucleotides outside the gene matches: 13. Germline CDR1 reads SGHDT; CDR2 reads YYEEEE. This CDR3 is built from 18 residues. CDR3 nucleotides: TGTGCCAGCCGACTAGCGGGAGGTGAGCCCTCACACACAGATACGCAGTATTTT. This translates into CASRLAGGEPSHTDTQYF.

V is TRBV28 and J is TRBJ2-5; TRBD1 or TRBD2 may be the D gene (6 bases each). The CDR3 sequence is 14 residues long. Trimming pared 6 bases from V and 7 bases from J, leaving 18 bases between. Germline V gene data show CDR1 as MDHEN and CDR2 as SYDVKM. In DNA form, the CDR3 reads TGTGCCAGCAGGCCTGGGGGGCCTTGGAGGACCCAGTACTTC. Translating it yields CASRPGGPWRTQYF.

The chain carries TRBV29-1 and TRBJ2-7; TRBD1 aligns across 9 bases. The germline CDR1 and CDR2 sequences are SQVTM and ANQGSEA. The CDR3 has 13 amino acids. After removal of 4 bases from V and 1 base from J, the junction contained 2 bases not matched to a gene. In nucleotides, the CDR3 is TGCAGCGTTGGGGGACAGGGTTCCTACGAGCAGTACTTC. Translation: CSVGGQGSYEQYF.

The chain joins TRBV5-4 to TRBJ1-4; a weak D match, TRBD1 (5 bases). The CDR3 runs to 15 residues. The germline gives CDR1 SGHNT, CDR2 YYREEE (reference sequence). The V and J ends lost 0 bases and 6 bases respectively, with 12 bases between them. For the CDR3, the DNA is TGTGCCAGCAGCTTGGGAGCAGGGTTGGATGAAAAACTGTTTTTT. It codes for CASSLGAGLDEKLFF.

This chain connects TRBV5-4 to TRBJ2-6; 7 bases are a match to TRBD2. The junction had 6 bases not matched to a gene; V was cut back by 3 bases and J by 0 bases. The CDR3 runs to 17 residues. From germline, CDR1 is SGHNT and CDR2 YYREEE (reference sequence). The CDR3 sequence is CASSWGGRRSGANVLTF. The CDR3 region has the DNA TGTGCCAGCAGCTGGGGAGGGAGACGCTCTGGGGCCAACGTCCTGACTTTC. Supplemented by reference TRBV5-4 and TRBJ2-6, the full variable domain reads ETGVTQSPTHLIKTRGQQVTLRCSSQSGHNTVSWYQQALGQGPQFIFQYYREEENGRGNFPPRFSGLQFPNYSSELNVNALELDDSALYLCASSWGGRRSGANVLTFGAGSRLTVL.

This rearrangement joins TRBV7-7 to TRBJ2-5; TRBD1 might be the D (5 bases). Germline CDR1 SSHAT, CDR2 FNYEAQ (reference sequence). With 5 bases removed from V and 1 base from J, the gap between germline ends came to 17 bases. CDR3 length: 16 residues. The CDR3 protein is CASSQGPPRVQETQYF. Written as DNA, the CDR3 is TGTGCCAGCAGCCAAGGACCCCCCAGGGTCCAAGAGACCCAGTACTTC. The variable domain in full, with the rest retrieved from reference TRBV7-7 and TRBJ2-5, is GAGVSQSPRYKVTKRGQDVTLRCDPISSHATLYWYQQALGQGPEFLTYFNYEAQPDKSGLPSDRFSAERPEGSISTLTIQRTEQRDSAMYRCASSQGPPRVQETQYFGPGTRLLVL.

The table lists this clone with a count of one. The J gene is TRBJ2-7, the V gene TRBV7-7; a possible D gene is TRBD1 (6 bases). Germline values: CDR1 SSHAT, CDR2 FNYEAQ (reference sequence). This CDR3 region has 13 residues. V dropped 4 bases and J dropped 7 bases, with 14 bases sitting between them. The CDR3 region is CASSSAFQGEQYF. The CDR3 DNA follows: TGTGCCAGCAGCTCTGCCTTCCAGGGGGAGCAGTACTTC. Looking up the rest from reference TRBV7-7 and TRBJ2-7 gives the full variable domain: GAGVSQSPRYKVTKRGQDVTLRCDPISSHATLYWYQQALGQGPEFLTYFNYEAQPDKSGLPSDRFSAERPEGSISTLTIQRTEQRDSAMYRCASSSAFQGEQYFGPGTRLTVT.

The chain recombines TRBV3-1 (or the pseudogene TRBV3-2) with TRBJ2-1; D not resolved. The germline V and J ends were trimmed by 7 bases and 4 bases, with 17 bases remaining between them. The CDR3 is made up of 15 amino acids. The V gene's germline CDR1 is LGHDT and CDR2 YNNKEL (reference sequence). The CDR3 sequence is CASTFDLTPYNEQFF. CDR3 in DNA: TGTGCCAGCACCTTTGACTTGACACCGTACAATGAGCAGTTCTTC.